This TCR beta chain was found in a study of blood T cells in healthy people across ages (dated by TCRdb to the mid-2010s). Notes on the research overall: In model experiments, roughly one uniquely barcoded TCR beta cDNA molecule per two T cells was captured by template switching. Age-related changes in TCR beta repertoire diversity were measured in the study by deep sequencing normalized with unique cDNA molecular identifiers. The donors were split into four age groups: young (average 16 years), middle-aged (about 40), aged (approximately 60) and long-lived (more than 80). To avoid experimental bias, donors of different ages were spread randomly across the sequencing lanes. The study analyzed two additional independent replicas of 1 million unique cDNA reads from the same blood draw for two donors, one aged 18 to 30 and one aged 80 or older. The study at large found these results: A strong correlation was found between observed TCR beta diversity and the percentage of naive T cells measured by flow cytometry. Conclusive comparison of naive and antigen-experienced compartments was prevented by the profiling of bulk unsorted PBMCs. Compared with the aged group, the long-lived group had more naive CD4+ T cells, fewer expanded clones and increased TCR diversity, a pattern suggesting age selection. As age increased, observed TCR beta diversity per million T cells dropped in a roughly linear way, and a significant reduction was already evident by age roughly 40. Donor CMV infection status was unknown, potentially confounding age-related changes in expanded clonotypes. Estimates of total diversity from one million sequenced T cells were regarded as lower bounds and underestimates.

Donors were under 40 systemically healthy Caucasian individuals from Russia aged roughly 6 to 100 years. Each donor gave about 9.7 milliliters of peripheral blood, drawn into EDTA-treated Vacutainer tubes. PBMCs were isolated by Ficoll-Paque density-gradient centrifugation, with at least 6 million obtained per sample. Trizol reagent was used to extract total RNA from the PBMCs, yielding at least 5.5 micrograms per sample. For every donor, an aliquot of PBMCs went through flow cytometry to measure the percentages of naive CD45RAhigh/CD27high T cells. The library relied on 5' RACE. Sequencing instrument: Illumina HiSeq 2500. A second roughly 7 to 11 cycle PCR used a sample-barcoded 5' primer and a J-beta primer mix. Each TCR beta cDNA molecule received a unique molecular identifier from a template-switch 5' adaptor carrying 12 random nucleotides. Each sample yielded at least 2.5 million CDR3-containing paired-end reads. First-strand cDNA was synthesized from all RNA with the Mint cDNA synthesis kit, primed by a TRBC-specific oligonucleotide. After uracil-DNA glycosylase treatment, a first 18-cycle PCR used universal primers M1SS and BC2_uni_R on all cDNA. In the original analysis: For normalization, 1 million high-quality reads were randomly selected from each sample, with every read carrying a distinct molecular identifier. Instead of being binned into consensus sequences, reads with shared molecular identifiers were discarded. MiTCR, with a Q25 quality threshold and the strictest error-elimination algorithm, was used for CDR3 identification, clonotype clustering and error correction. A nonparametric unseen species model with Euler transformation was used to estimate lower-bound total TCR beta diversity. Using fastp at Q25 and MiXCR, TCRdb reprocessed the public reads and kept productive beta chains. Each CDR3 protein appears once, grouped with its most common genes and DNA. These V and J calls derive from TCRdb rather than the authors' analysis. This sample is represented by about 1,600,000 distinct CDR3 sequences; roughly 40% of them were singletons. The top ten clonotypes cover roughly 7.9% of the sample.

Reading the germline V gene (reference sequence) gives CDR1 SGHKS and CDR2 YYEKEE. The V end gives up 9 bases and the J end 2 bases, leaving 7 bases in the junction not matched to a gene. CDR3 length: 13 amino acids, cysteine to phenylalanine. The read is trimmed to its CDR3 DNA, 39 bases read in frame from base 1. Worth noting for this clonotype: Which antigen it targets is not known. No base-level quality is on record; no much larger clone is a single base apart.

The chain is assembled from TRBV5-5 and TRBJ2-7, and 8 bases in between align with TRBD1. The TCR was taken from a woman between 18 and 29 years old in good health. Sequenced input: blood. The nucleotide sequence reads as follows: TGTGCCACCGCCGCGGGACAGGCCTACGAGCAGTACTTC. Protein translation: CATAAGQAYEQYF. This CDR3, with the reference TRBV5-5 and TRBJ2-7 proteins standing in past its ends, gives the full variable domain DAGVTQSPTHLIKTRGQQVTLRCSPISGHKSVSWYQQVLGQGPQFIFQYYEKEERGRGNFPDRFSARQFPNYSSELNVNALLLGDSALYLCATAAGQAYEQYFGPGTRLTVT.